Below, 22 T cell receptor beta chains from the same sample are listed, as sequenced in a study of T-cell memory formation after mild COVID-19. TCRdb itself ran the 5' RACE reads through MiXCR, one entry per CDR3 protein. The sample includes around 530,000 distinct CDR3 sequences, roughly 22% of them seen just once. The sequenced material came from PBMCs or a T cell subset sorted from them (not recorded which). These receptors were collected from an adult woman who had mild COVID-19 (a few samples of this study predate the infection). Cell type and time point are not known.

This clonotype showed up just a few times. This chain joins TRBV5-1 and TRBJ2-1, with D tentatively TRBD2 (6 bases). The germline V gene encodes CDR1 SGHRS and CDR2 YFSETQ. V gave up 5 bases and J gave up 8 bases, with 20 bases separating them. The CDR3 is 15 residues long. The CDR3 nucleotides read TGCGCCAGCAGTCCTCTGGGGGGATATATGGATGAGCAGTTCTTC. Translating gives CASSPLGGYMDEQFF.

CDR3 loop: CASSHSGTFNNEQFF. The CDR3 bases are TGTGCCAGCTCACACAGCGGGACCTTTAACAATGAGCAGTTCTTC. The chain couples TRBV18 to TRBJ2-1; TRBD2 agrees at 7 bases. This CDR3 has 15 residues. CDR1 and CDR2 from the germline V gene are KGHSH and LQKENI. The V segment lost 4 bases and the J segment 5 bases; nucleotides outside the gene matches: 8.

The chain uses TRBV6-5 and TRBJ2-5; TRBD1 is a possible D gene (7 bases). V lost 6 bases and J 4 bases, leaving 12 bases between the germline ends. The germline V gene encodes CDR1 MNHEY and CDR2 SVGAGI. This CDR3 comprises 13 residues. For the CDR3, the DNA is TGTGCCAGCAGCATCCAGGGGGGAGAGACCCAGTACTTC. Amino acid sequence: CASSIQGGETQYF.

CDR3 sequence reads: CASSLRPSTDTQYF. The DNA for the CDR3 is TGTGCCAGCAGCTTAAGACCTAGCACAGATACGCAGTATTTT. This sequence joins TRBV11-2 and TRBJ2-3; D uncertain. Germline V gene sequence: CDR1 SGHAT, CDR2 FQNNGV. Trimming cost V 2 bases and J 0 bases, with 6 bases left between them. This CDR3 is 14 amino acids long.

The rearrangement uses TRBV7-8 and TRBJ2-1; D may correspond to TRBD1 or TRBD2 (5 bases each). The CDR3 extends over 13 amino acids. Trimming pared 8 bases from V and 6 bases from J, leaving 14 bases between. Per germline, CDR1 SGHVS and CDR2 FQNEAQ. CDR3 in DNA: TGTGCCAGCGGAAAGGGGACGGGCAATGAGCAGTTCTTC. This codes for CASGKGTGNEQFF.

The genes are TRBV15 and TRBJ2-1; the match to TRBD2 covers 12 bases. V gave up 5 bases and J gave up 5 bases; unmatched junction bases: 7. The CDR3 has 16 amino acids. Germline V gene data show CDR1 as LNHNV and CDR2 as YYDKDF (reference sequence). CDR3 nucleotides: TGTGCCACCAGCCGAGGACGACTAGCGGGGGACAATGAGCAGTTCTTC. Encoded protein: CATSRGRLAGDNEQFF.

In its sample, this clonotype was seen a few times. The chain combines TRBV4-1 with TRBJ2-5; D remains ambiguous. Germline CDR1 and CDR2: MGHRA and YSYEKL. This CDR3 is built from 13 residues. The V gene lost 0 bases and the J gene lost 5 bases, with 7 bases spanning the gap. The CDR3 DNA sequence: TGCGCCAGCAGCCAAGATACCTGGGAGACCCAGTACTTC. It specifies CASSQDTWETQYF.

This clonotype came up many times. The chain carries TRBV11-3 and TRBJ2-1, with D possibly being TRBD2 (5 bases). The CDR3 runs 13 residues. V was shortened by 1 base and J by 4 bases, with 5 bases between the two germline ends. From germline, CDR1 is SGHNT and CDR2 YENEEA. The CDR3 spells CASSLGEYNEQFF. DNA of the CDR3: TGTGCCAGCAGCTTAGGGGAGTACAATGAGCAGTTCTTC.

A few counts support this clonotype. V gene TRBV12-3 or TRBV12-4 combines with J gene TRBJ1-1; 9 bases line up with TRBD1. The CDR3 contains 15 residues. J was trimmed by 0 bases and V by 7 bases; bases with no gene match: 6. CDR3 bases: TGTGCCAGCACCCTGGACAGGGGACTGAACACTGAAGCTTTCTTT. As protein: CASTLDRGLNTEAFF.

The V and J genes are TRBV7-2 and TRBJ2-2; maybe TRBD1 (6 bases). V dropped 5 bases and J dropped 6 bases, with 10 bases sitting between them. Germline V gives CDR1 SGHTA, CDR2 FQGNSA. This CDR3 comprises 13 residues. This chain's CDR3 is CASSTSGAGELFF. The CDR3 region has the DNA TGTGCCAGCAGCACCTCAGGGGCCGGGGAGCTGTTTTTT.

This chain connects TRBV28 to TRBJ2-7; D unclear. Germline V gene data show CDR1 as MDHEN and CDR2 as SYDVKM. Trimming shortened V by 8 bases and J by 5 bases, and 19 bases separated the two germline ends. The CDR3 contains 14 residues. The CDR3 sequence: CASWLEDRRDEQYF. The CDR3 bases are TGTGCCAGCTGGCTTGAAGACCGCCGGGACGAGCAGTACTTC.

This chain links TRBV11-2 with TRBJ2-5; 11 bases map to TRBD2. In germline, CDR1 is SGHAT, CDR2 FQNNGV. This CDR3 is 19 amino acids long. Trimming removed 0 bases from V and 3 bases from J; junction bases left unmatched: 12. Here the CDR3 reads CASSLDYFASGGTKETQYF. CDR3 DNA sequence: TGTGCCAGCAGCTTAGATTACTTCGCTAGCGGGGGGACCAAAGAGACCCAGTACTTC.

The CDR3 bases are TGTGCCTGGAGTGTACAGATACTGAACACTGAAGCTTTCTTT. This encodes CAWSVQILNTEAFF. The genes are TRBV30 and TRBJ1-1; D uncertain. Trimming left V 0 bases short and J 0 bases short, with 8 bases between. CDR1 and CDR2 (germline): GTSNPN, SVGIG (reference sequence). This CDR3 contains 14 residues. Using reference TRBV30 and TRBJ1-1 for the parts outside the CDR3, the full variable domain is SQTIHQWPATLVQPVGSPLSLECTVEGTSNPNLYWYRQAAGRGLQLLFYSVGIGQISSEVPQNLSASRPQDRQFILSSKKLLLSDSGFYLCAWSVQILNTEAFFGQGTRLTVV.

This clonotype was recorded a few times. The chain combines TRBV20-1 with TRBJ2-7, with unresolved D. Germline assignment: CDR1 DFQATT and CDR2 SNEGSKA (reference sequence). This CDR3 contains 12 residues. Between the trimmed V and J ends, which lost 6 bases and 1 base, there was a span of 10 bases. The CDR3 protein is CSAPTLSYEQYF. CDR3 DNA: TGCAGTGCGCCAACTTTATCCTACGAGCAGTACTTC.

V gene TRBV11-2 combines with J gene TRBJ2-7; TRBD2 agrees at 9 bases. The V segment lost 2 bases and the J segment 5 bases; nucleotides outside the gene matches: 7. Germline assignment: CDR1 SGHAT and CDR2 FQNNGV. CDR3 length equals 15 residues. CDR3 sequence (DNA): TGTGCCAGCAGCTTACGGTTCGCGGGAGGGGACGAGCAGTACTTC. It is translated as CASSLRFAGGDEQYF.

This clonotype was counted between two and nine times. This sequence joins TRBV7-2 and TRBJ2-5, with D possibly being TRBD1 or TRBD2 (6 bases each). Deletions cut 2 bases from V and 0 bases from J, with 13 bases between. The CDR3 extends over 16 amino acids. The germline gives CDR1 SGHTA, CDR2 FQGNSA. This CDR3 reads CASSLYWGANQETQYF. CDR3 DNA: TGTGCCAGCAGCTTATACTGGGGGGCGAACCAAGAGACCCAGTACTTC. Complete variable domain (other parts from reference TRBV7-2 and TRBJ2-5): GAGVSQSPSNKVTEKGKDVELRCDPISGHTALYWYRQSLGQGLEFLIYFQGNSAPDKSGLPSDRFSAERTGGSVSTLTIQRTQQEDSAVYLCASSLYWGANQETQYFGPGTRLLVL.

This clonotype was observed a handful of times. The CDR3 nucleotides are TGTGCCAGCAGTTACTCCGCGGGAATCTACGAGCAGTACTTC. Translated, it gives CASSYSAGIYEQYF. The J gene is TRBJ2-7, the V gene TRBV6-5; TRBD2 might be the D (6 bases). The germline V gene encodes CDR1 MNHEY and CDR2 SVGAGI. The CDR3 runs to 14 residues. V shed 0 bases and J shed 3 bases, with 9 bases lying between them.

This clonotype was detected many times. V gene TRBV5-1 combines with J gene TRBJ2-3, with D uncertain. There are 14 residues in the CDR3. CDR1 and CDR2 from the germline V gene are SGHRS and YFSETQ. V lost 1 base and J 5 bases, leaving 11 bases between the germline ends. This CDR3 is CASSLYTPGDTQYF. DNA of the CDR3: TGCGCCAGCAGCTTGTATACCCCAGGAGATACGCAGTATTTT.

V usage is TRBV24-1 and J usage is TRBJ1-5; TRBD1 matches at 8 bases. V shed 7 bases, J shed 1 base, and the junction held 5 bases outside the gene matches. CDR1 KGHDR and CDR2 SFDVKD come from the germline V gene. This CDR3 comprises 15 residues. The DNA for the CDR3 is TGTGCCACCAGCGACAGGGGAGAGAGCAATCAGCCCCAGCATTTT. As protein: CATSDRGESNQPQHF.

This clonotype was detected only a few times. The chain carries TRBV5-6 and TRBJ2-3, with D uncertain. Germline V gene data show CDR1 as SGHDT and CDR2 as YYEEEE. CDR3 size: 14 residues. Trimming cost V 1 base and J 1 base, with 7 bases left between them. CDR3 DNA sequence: TGTGCCAGCAGCTTGCGCAGCCGCACAGATACGCAGTATTTT. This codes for CASSLRSRTDTQYF.

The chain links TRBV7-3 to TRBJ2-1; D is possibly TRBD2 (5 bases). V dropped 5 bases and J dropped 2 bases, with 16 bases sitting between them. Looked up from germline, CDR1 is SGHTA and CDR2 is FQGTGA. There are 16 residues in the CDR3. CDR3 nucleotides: TGTGCCAGCAGCCCTTTAGCGAGCAAAACCTACAATGAGCAGTTCTTC. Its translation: CASSPLASKTYNEQFF.

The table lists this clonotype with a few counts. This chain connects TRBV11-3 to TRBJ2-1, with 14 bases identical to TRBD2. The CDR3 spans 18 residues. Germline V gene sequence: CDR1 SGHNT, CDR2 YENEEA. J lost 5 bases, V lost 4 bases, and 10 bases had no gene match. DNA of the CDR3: TGTGCCAGCAGCTCTTCTGGGACTAGCGGGGGCGCAGACAATGAGCAGTTCTTC. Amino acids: CASSSSGTSGGADNEQFF.